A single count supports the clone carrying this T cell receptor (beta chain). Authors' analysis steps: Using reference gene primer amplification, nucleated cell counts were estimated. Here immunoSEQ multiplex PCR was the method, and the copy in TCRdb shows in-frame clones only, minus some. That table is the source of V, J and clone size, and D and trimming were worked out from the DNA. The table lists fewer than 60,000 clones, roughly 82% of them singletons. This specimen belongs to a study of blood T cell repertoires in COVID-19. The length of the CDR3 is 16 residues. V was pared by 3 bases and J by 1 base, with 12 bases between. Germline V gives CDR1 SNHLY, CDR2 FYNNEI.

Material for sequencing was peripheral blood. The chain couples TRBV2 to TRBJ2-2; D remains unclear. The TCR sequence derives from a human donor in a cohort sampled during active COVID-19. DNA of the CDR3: TGTGCCAGCAGTGACTTGGGCCCCGAGAACACCGGGGAGCTGTTTTTT. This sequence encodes CASSDLGPENTGELFF.